This T cell receptor beta chain emerged from a study of spatial heterogeneity in lung cancer. Study-wide background: When available, follow-up PBMC samples taken a median of around 2 years after resection were sequenced.

TCRdb redid the calling of the 5' RACE reads with MiXCR, one entry per CDR3 protein. Of about 19,000 distinct CDR3 sequences detected, over 8% appear once; the ten largest clones hold less than 40%. This clonotype was seen at least ten times. Time point here: blood at routine non-recurrence follow-up after resection. Losses at the gene ends were 1 base for V and 2 bases for J; bases not matched to a gene: 6. Germline V lookup: CDR1 MGHDK, CDR2 SYGVNS. The CDR3 covers 16 residues. V gene TRBV25-1 combines with J gene TRBJ2-3, with TRBD2 identical over 7 bases. Sequenced material: PBMCs, taken at follow-up. The clonotype was recovered from a female donor with early-stage non-small cell lung cancer. CDR3 bases: TGTGCCAGCAGTGAATGCCTAGCGGAGCTCACAGATACGCAGTATTTT. Residues: CASSECLAELTDTQYF. Variable domain in full (rest from reference TRBV25-1 and TRBJ2-3): EADIYQTPRYLVIGTGKKITLECSQTMGHDKMYWYQQDPGMELHLIHYSYGVNSTEKGDLSSESTVSRIRTEHFPLTLESARPSHTSQYLCASSECLAELTDTQYFGPGTRLTVL.